The 32 T cell receptor beta chains listed next were all sequenced from one sample in a study of response to subunit inactivated influenza vaccine. TCRdb re-analysed the RT-PCR reads in MiXCR, keeping a single row per CDR3 protein. The sample has some 160,000 distinct CDR3 sequences; roughly a tenth are singletons. The sample was non-naive T cells sorted from PBMCs, taken 40 to 50 days after vaccination. All receptors come from a man aged 50-59 years who received an inactivated influenza vaccine.

This clonotype showed up many times. V gene TRBV5-1 combines with J gene TRBJ2-1; 9 bases align to TRBD2. Trimming at V came to 0 bases and at J to 0 bases, leaving 4 bases not matched to a gene. The CDR3 is 17 amino acids. Germline V gene data show CDR1 as SGHRS and CDR2 as YFSETQ. The CDR3 bases are TGCGCCAGCAGCTTGGCGGCGGGGGGGAGCTCCTACAATGAGCAGTTCTTC. It translates to CASSLAAGGSSYNEQFF. Using reference TRBV5-1 and TRBJ2-1 for the parts outside the CDR3, the full variable domain is KAGVTQTPRYLIKTRGQQVTLSCSPISGHRSVSWYQQTPGQGLQFLFEYFSETQRNKGNFPGRFSGRQFSNSRSEMNVSTLELGDSALYLCASSLAAGGSSYNEQFFGPGTRLTVL.

Many counts were recorded for this clonotype. V is TRBV4-2 and J is TRBJ2-7; 10 bases fit TRBD1. With 0 bases clipped from V and 6 bases from J, the junction kept 5 bases outside the gene matches. CDR1 LGHNA and CDR2 YNFKEQ come from the germline V gene. The CDR3 totals 15 residues. The CDR3: CASSQDSTGGLEQYF. CDR3 bases: TGTGCCAGCAGCCAAGATTCGACAGGGGGCCTCGAGCAGTACTTC.

V usage is TRBV4-1 and J usage is TRBJ2-1; 10 bases align to TRBD2. Germline loops: CDR1 MGHRA, CDR2 YSYEKL. The CDR3 has 16 amino acids. J gave up 1 base and V 6 bases, and 6 bases lay outside the gene matches. The CDR3 DNA reads as TGCGCCAGCAGGAAGCTAGCGGGAGAGTCCTACAATGAGCAGTTCTTC. It specifies CASRKLAGESYNEQFF.

V gene TRBV20-1 combines with J gene TRBJ1-6; tentatively, D is TRBD1 (5 bases). The CDR3 sequence is 15 residues long. Deletions cut 0 bases from V and 10 bases from J, with 16 bases between. Per the germline V gene, CDR1 is DFQATT and CDR2 is SNEGSKA (reference sequence). The CDR3 reads CSARDRAGRGSPLHF. The CDR3 DNA reads as TGCAGTGCTAGAGATAGGGCAGGGAGAGGGTCACCCCTCCACTTT.

There are a few counts of this clonotype. J is TRBJ2-5 and V is TRBV5-1, with D maybe TRBD1 (6 bases). This CDR3 region has 16 residues. Germline CDR1 reads SGHRS; CDR2 reads YFSETQ. V lost 4 bases and J lost 5, with 21 bases in between. This CDR3 is CASSTTGTSKPETQYF. In DNA, the CDR3 is TGCGCCAGCAGCACAACCGGGACATCGAAACCGGAGACCCAGTACTTC.

This clonotype was seen only a few times. The chain has TRBV9 and TRBJ2-7, with 11 positions matching TRBD2. Germline V gene sequence: CDR1 SGDLS, CDR2 YYNGEE. CDR3 size: 16 residues. J was trimmed by 3 bases and V by 4 bases; bases with no gene match: 9. The CDR3 reads CASSPSGTSGLYEQYF. For the CDR3, the DNA is TGTGCCAGCAGCCCTAGCGGGACTAGCGGTCTCTACGAGCAGTACTTC.

This clonotype was picked up a small number of times. The chain employs TRBV7-2 and TRBJ1-2, with 7 bases fitting TRBD1. The CDR3 consists of 14 residues. V shed 2 bases and J 6 bases; nucleotides not matched to a gene: 6. Germline V gene data show CDR1 as SGHTA and CDR2 as FQGNSA. The CDR3 nucleotides read TGTGCCAGCAGCTTATGGGACAGCCCCAATGGCTACACCTTC. Amino acids: CASSLWDSPNGYTF.

By frequency in the sample, this clonotype is medium-sized. The rearrangement uses TRBV20-1 and TRBJ1-5; 7 bases fit TRBD1. The J segment lost 3 bases and the V segment lost 5 bases, leaving 7 bases of the junction unmatched. In germline, CDR1 is DFQATT, CDR2 SNEGSKA (reference sequence). This CDR3 comprises 14 residues. Written as DNA, the CDR3 is TGCAGTGCTTCCCCAGGGGGATACAATCAGCCCCAGCATTTT. Its translation is CSASPGGYNQPQHF.

The rearrangement joins TRBV20-1 to TRBJ1-1, with a possible D match to TRBD1 (5 bases). The CDR3 runs 13 residues. In germline, CDR1 is DFQATT, CDR2 SNEGSKA (reference sequence). Trimming shortened V by 6 bases and J by 1 base, and 12 bases separated the two germline ends. Here the CDR3 reads CSASGTSNTEAFF. DNA of the CDR3: TGCAGTGCCTCCGGGACGTCGAACACTGAAGCTTTCTTT.

In its sample, this clonotype was seen a few times. V usage is TRBV10-3 and J usage is TRBJ2-1; 11 bases line up with TRBD2. The ends lost 4 bases at V and 7 bases at J; junction bases unmatched: 6. CDR1 and CDR2 from the germline V gene are ENHRY and SYGVKD. The CDR3 is 15 residues long. CDR3 region: CAISGRTSGLNEQFF. The CDR3 DNA reads TGTGCCATCAGTGGGAGGACTAGCGGGCTGAATGAGCAGTTCTTC.

This chain uses TRBV7-7 with TRBJ2-7, with D perhaps TRBD1 (7 bases). V was pared by 4 bases and J by 7 bases, with 17 bases between. Germline V gene data show CDR1 as SSHAT and CDR2 as FNYEAQ (reference sequence). The CDR3 runs 14 residues. CDR3 sequence (DNA): TGTGCCAGCAGCTCCGGGACAGACGGGGGAGAGCAGTACTTC. Translated, it gives CASSSGTDGGEQYF.

This chain uses TRBV7-2 with TRBJ2-7; D possibly corresponds to TRBD1 (5 bases). Per germline, CDR1 SGHTA and CDR2 FQGNSA. Trimming took 1 base from V and 6 from J, leaving 16 bases between them. The CDR3 has 15 amino acids. Here the CDR3 reads CASSLEAPGLAEQYF. The CDR3 DNA is TGTGCCAGCAGCTTAGAGGCCCCAGGGCTGGCCGAGCAGTACTTC.

In this sample, this clonotype turned up many times. This chain connects TRBV20-1 to TRBJ2-7; D remains unclear. This CDR3 region has 12 residues. Germline V CDR1 and CDR2: DFQATT, SNEGSKA (reference sequence). The germline V and J ends were trimmed by 3 bases and 5 bases, with 11 bases remaining between them. The CDR3 sequence is CSASSTNNEQYF. DNA of the CDR3: TGCAGTGCTAGTTCGACGAATAACGAGCAGTACTTC.

The chain uses TRBV20-1 and TRBJ2-7; 9 nucleotides match TRBD2. CDR1 is DFQATT and CDR2 is SNEGSKA in the germline V gene (reference sequence). V dropped 4 bases and J dropped 5; count of bases not matched to a gene: 9. The CDR3 is 14 amino acids. The CDR3 reads CSAKRAGGSHEQYF. CDR3 nucleotides: TGCAGTGCTAAAAGAGCGGGGGGCTCTCACGAGCAGTACTTC.

The CDR3 region has the DNA TGTGCCAGCAGCTCCCCGACGGAGACCGGACACGAGCAGTACTTC. This gives the protein CASSSPTETGHEQYF. J is TRBJ2-7 and V is TRBV6-1; D is ambiguous. V was trimmed by 6 bases and J by 5 bases, leaving 20 bases between them. From germline, CDR1 is MNHNS and CDR2 SASEGT. The CDR3 extends over 15 amino acids.

This clonotype has just a few counts. The rearrangement uses TRBV7-9 and TRBJ2-7; D is unresolved. The CDR3 contains 17 residues. Germline lookup yields CDR1 SEHNR and CDR2 FQNEAQ (reference sequence). V lost 2 bases and J 0 bases, leaving 17 bases between the germline ends. The CDR3 coding sequence is TGTGCCAGCAGCTTAAGTCCCTCTGGCGCGAACTCCTACGAGCAGTACTTC. Residues: CASSLSPSGANSYEQYF.

The J gene is TRBJ2-6, the V gene TRBV7-3; a possible D gene is TRBD1 (5 bases). The V end was cut by 5 bases, the J end by 0 bases, with 8 bases between. Germline values: CDR1 SGHTA, CDR2 FQGTGA. This CDR3 is built from 15 residues. The CDR3 is CASSPQGSGANVLTF. Written as DNA, the CDR3 is TGTGCCAGCAGCCCTCAGGGCTCTGGGGCCAACGTCCTGACTTTC.

The chain recombines TRBV13 with TRBJ2-7; 8 nucleotides align to TRBD1. Germline loops: CDR1 PRHDT, CDR2 FYEKMQ (reference sequence). Trimming removed 6 bases from V and 2 bases from J; junction bases left unmatched: 6. This CDR3 is built from 14 residues. The CDR3 DNA reads as TGTGCCAGCAGTCGGACAGGGATCCCCTACGAGCAGTACTTC. This encodes CASSRTGIPYEQYF. Using reference TRBV13 and TRBJ2-7 for the parts outside the CDR3, the full variable domain is AAGVIQSPRHLIKEKRETATLKCYPIPRHDTVYWYQQGPGQDPQFLISFYEKMQSDKGSIPDRFSAQQFSDYHSELNMSSLELGDSALYFCASSRTGIPYEQYFGPGTRLTVT.

Comments on this clonotype: A read error is possible here, since a much larger clone lies one base away. This sequence joins TRBV20-1 and TRBJ2-1; TRBD2 is a possible D gene (7 bases). This CDR3 has 14 residues. Germline assignment: CDR1 DFQATT and CDR2 SNEGSKA (reference sequence). In nucleotides, the CDR3 is TGCAGTCTCACCCGGGGGGCTAGAAGCAATAAGCAGTTCTTC. It specifies CSLTRGARSNKQFF.

This clonotype was picked up many times. The rearrangement uses TRBV6-5 and TRBJ2-3; D possibly matches TRBD1 or TRBD2 (5 bases each). The CDR3 is 14 residues long. V shed 2 bases and J shed 2 bases, with 8 bases lying between them. CDR1 is MNHEY, CDR2 SVGAGI, per germline. The CDR3 spells CASSYLGATDTQYF. CDR3 nucleotide sequence: TGTGCCAGCAGTTACCTCGGGGCCACAGATACGCAGTATTTT.

This clonotype has at least ten counts. The chain has TRBV5-1 and TRBJ2-7, with TRBD1 matching over 9 bases. Germline V gene data show CDR1 as SGHRS and CDR2 as YFSETQ. The CDR3 is 16 residues long. V gave up 0 bases and J gave up 0 bases; unmatched junction bases: 4. In DNA, the CDR3 is TGCGCCAGCAGCTTGGGAGGGACAGGGAACTCCTACGAGCAGTACTTC. Residues: CASSLGGTGNSYEQYF.

The sample holds a few counts of this clonotype. The chain uses TRBV7-9 and TRBJ2-1; no definite D call. The V gene's germline CDR1 is SEHNR and CDR2 FQNEAQ (reference sequence). The CDR3 sequence is 16 residues long. The ends were cut back, 1 base at V and 4 bases at J, with 14 bases in the middle. The CDR3 DNA reads as TGTGCCAGCAGCTTAGAAACCCGGAGCCTTTACAATGAGCAGTTCTTC. Its translation is CASSLETRSLYNEQFF. Complete variable domain (other parts from reference TRBV7-9 and TRBJ2-1): DTGVSQNPRHKITKRGQNVTFRCDPISEHNRLYWYRQTLGQGPEFLTYFQNEAQLEKSRLLSDRFSAERPKGSFSTLEIQRTEQGDSAMYLCASSLETRSLYNEQFFGPGTRLTVL.

This clonotype was counted many times. The chain links TRBV28 to TRBJ2-5; D call uncertain. The CDR3 spans 13 residues. CDR1 is MDHEN, CDR2 SYDVKM, per germline. V lost 3 bases, J lost 4 bases, and 9 bases lay in between. The CDR3 DNA sequence: TGTGCCAGCAGTTTTTTCCAGACAGAGACCCAGTACTTC. Translation: CASSFFQTETQYF. The whole variable domain, remainder taken from reference TRBV28 and TRBJ2-5, is DVKVTQSSRYLVKRTGEKVFLECVQDMDHENMFWYRQDPGLGLRLIYFSYDVKMKEKGDIPEGYSVSREKKERFSLILESASTNQTSMYLCASSFFQTETQYFGPGTRLLVL.

This clonotype occurred a few times. V and J are TRBV28 and TRBJ1-6; D uncertain. The CDR3 has 14 residues. The V end was cut by 7 bases, the J end by 8 bases, with 15 bases between. Germline CDR1 is MDHEN and CDR2 is SYDVKM. The CDR3 reads CASTPLVVHSPLHF. In DNA, the CDR3 is TGTGCCAGCACCCCTCTCGTAGTGCATTCACCCCTCCACTTT.

The chain carries TRBV7-2 and TRBJ2-3; weak D call: TRBD1 (6 bases). Germline V CDR1 and CDR2: SGHTA, FQGNSA. V dropped 4 bases and J dropped 4 bases, with 9 bases sitting between them. There are 13 residues in the CDR3. The CDR3: CASSYRAADTQYF. CDR3 DNA: TGTGCCAGCAGCTACAGGGCGGCAGATACGCAGTATTTT.

The chain is built from TRBV20-1 and TRBJ2-2, with D possibly being TRBD2 (5 bases). The germline V gene encodes CDR1 DFQATT and CDR2 SNEGSKA (reference sequence). V lost 2 bases to trimming and J lost 7 bases, with 17 bases between them. The CDR3 runs to 15 residues. CDR3 protein: CSARKPGSSDGELFF. CDR3 coding DNA: TGCAGTGCTAGAAAACCGGGATCTTCTGACGGGGAGCTGTTTTTT.

The chain recombines TRBV30 with TRBJ2-1; possibly TRBD2 for D (6 bases). The V gene lost 3 bases and the J gene lost 3 bases, with 9 bases spanning the gap. The CDR3 totals 13 residues. Germline V gene data show CDR1 as GTSNPN and CDR2 as SVGIG (reference sequence). CDR3 in amino acids: CAWRRGGYNEQFF. The CDR3 DNA reads TGTGCCTGGAGGAGGGGAGGCTACAATGAGCAGTTCTTC. The entire variable domain, with the rest obtained from reference TRBV30 and TRBJ2-1, is as follows: SQTIHQWPATLVQPVGSPLSLECTVEGTSNPNLYWYRQAAGRGLQLLFYSVGIGQISSEVPQNLSASRPQDRQFILSSKKLLLSDSGFYLCAWRRGGYNEQFFGPGTRLTVL.

The chain links TRBV4-2 to TRBJ1-1; possible D gene TRBD1, 6 bases. This CDR3 spans 14 amino acids. Trimming stripped 0 bases from V and 4 bases from J, with 9 bases between. Germline-derived CDR1 and CDR2 are LGHNA and YNFKEQ. The CDR3 loop reads CASSQDRGATEAFF. CDR3 in DNA: TGTGCCAGCAGCCAAGATAGGGGGGCCACTGAAGCTTTCTTT.

This clonotype was counted at least ten times. This chain links TRBV5-5 with TRBJ2-2; 9 nucleotides agree with TRBD1. The CDR3 has 17 amino acids. The ends lost 2 bases at V and 5 bases at J; junction bases unmatched: 10. Germline V CDR1 and CDR2: SGHKS, YYEKEE (reference sequence). The CDR3 DNA sequence: TGTGCCAGCAGCTTCCACGCTCCGGGACAGGGAACCGGGGAGCTGTTTTTT. Protein: CASSFHAPGQGTGELFF.

CDR3 nucleotides: TGTGCCAGCAGCCAAGCTTACACAGGACGCTATGGCTACACCTTC. This translates into CASSQAYTGRYGYTF. The J gene is TRBJ1-2, the V gene TRBV14, with a possible D match to TRBD1 (5 bases). The germline gives CDR1 SGHDN, CDR2 FVKESK. Between the trimmed V and J ends, which lost 1 base and 4 bases, there was a span of 13 bases. The CDR3 is made up of 15 amino acids. Supplemented by reference TRBV14 and TRBJ1-2, the full variable domain reads EAGVTQFPSHSVIEKGQTVTLRCDPISGHDNLYWYRRVMGKEIKFLLHFVKESKQDESGMPNNRFLAERTGGTYSTLKVQPAELEDSGVYFCASSQAYTGRYGYTFGSGTRLTVV.

This clonotype was counted between two and nine times. The rearrangement joins TRBV5-4 to TRBJ2-7, with TRBD2 matching 10 bases. V was pared by 0 bases and J by 6 bases, with 9 bases of the junction left unmatched. This CDR3 comprises 16 residues. Per germline, CDR1 SGHNT and CDR2 YYREEE (reference sequence). CDR3 DNA: TGTGCCAGCAGCTTGGTCGGGCTAGCGGGAGTTCGCGAGCAGTACTTC. It yields the protein CASSLVGLAGVREQYF.

This clonotype came up a few times. This sequence joins TRBV3-1 and TRBJ2-2, with 9 bases matching TRBD2. CDR1 is LGHDT, CDR2 YNNKEL, per germline (reference sequence). The CDR3 loop spans 15 amino acids. V shed 4 bases, J shed 6 bases, and the junction held 6 bases outside the gene matches. DNA for the CDR3: TGTGCCAGCAGCCCCCGACTAGCGGTTTCCGGGGAGCTGTTTTTT. It translates to CASSPRLAVSGELFF.